A selection of T cell receptor beta chains follows, all from one sample in a study of T-cell memory formation after mild COVID-19. TCRdb fed the 5' RACE reads into MiXCR, producing one record per CDR3 protein. In the table there are approximately 400,000 distinct CDR3 sequences, more than 15% of which are singletons. Sequenced sample: PBMCs or a T cell subset sorted from them (not recorded which). The receptors here all came from a man aged 18 to 29 who had mild COVID-19 (a few samples of this study predate the infection). Cell type and time point are not known. CDR3s include the opening cysteine and the closing phenylalanine or tryptophan. A D gene is named only where the DNA matches it firmly. The size entry is marked missing in some rows and otherwise reads once, few, many or a size class.

d_call: .
clone_size: few
j_call: TRBJ1-1
v_call: TRBV4-3
cdr3_nt: TGCGCCAGCAGCGTTTCGAGGGACACTGAAGCTCTCTTT
cdr3_aa: CASSVSRDTEALF

d_call: .
clone_size: .
j_call: TRBJ2-1
v_call: TRBV4-1
cdr3_nt: TGCGCCAGCAGCCAAGGAGGGGTCAATGAGCAGTTCTTC
cdr3_aa: CASSQGGVNEQFF

d_call: .
clone_size: .
j_call: TRBJ1-5
v_call: TRBV2
cdr3_nt: TGTGCAGTTGGTGGGGCAGGGAATCAGCCCCAGCATTTT
cdr3_aa: CAVGGAGNQPQHF

d_call: .
clone_size: .
j_call: TRBJ1-6
v_call: TRBV7-2
cdr3_nt: TGTGCCAGCAGCTTAGCTTGGGGCAGGGGTGATCAAAATGTTTCACCCCTCCACTTT
cdr3_aa: CASSLAWGRGDQNVSPLHF

d_call: .
clone_size: .
j_call: TRBJ1-1
v_call: TRBV20-1
cdr3_nt: TGCAGTGCTAGATCGGCGGGCGAGGGTCCTGAAGCTTTCTTT
cdr3_aa: CSARSAGEGPEAFF

d_call: .
clone_size: .
j_call: TRBJ2-5
v_call: TRBV10-3
cdr3_nt: TGTGCCATCAGCGCTTCGGTAGGGCAACTTCAAGAGACCCAGTACTTC
cdr3_aa: CAISASVGQLQETQYF

d_call: TRBD1
clone_size: few
j_call: TRBJ1-2
v_call: TRBV2
cdr3_nt: TGTGCCAGCAGTGGGACAGGGCGCGGCTACACCTTC
cdr3_aa: CASSGTGRGYTF

d_call: .
clone_size: few
j_call: TRBJ2-5
v_call: TRBV7-9
cdr3_nt: TGTGCCAGCAACGGAAGGGATCTTGGGGAGACCCAGTACTTC
cdr3_aa: CASNGRDLGETQYF

d_call: .
clone_size: .
j_call: TRBJ2-5
v_call: TRBV30
cdr3_nt: TGTGCCTGCATCCTAGCCGGGGAGACCCAGTACTTC
cdr3_aa: CACILAGETQYF

d_call: TRBD1
clone_size: few
j_call: TRBJ2-7
v_call: TRBV2
cdr3_nt: TGTGCCAGCAGGGAAACAGGGGGCGAGCAGTACTTC
cdr3_aa: CASRETGGEQYF

d_call: .
clone_size: few
j_call: TRBJ1-1
v_call: TRBV20-1
cdr3_nt: TGCAGTGCAAAGCAGGGAAAGAAGGGAACTGAAGCTTTCTTT
cdr3_aa: CSAKQGKKGTEAFF

d_call: .
clone_size: few
j_call: TRBJ1-5
v_call: TRBV20-1
cdr3_nt: TGCAGTGCTAGTGGGCAGACTAGCAATCAGCCCCAGCATTTT
cdr3_aa: CSASGQTSNQPQHF

d_call: TRBD2
clone_size: .
j_call: TRBJ2-3
v_call: TRBV2
cdr3_nt: TGTGCCAGCAGCGATCCTGTAATTCGGGGGGGCCTGTCAGATACGCAGTATTTT
cdr3_aa: CASSDPVIRGGLSDTQYF

d_call: .
clone_size: .
j_call: TRBJ1-4
v_call: TRBV28
cdr3_nt: TGTGCCAGCAGTGCCCCCGGGACCGCAACTAATGAAAAACTGTTTTTT
cdr3_aa: CASSAPGTATNEKLFF

d_call: .
clone_size: .
j_call: TRBJ1-1
v_call: TRBV11-2
cdr3_nt: TGTGCCAGCAGCTACCAGTTAGGCGCTGAAGCTTTCTTT
cdr3_aa: CASSYQLGAEAFF

d_call: .
clone_size: few
j_call: TRBJ2-3
v_call: TRBV24-1
cdr3_nt: TGTGCCACCAGCCGATCGCCGATCACAGATACGCAGTATTTT
cdr3_aa: CATSRSPITDTQYF

d_call: .
clone_size: .
j_call: TRBJ1-1
v_call: TRBV7-9
cdr3_nt: TGTGCCAGCACCCTCGAGAACACTGAAGCTTTCTTT
cdr3_aa: CASTLENTEAFF

d_call: .
clone_size: few
j_call: TRBJ1-5
v_call: TRBV15
cdr3_nt: TGTGCCACCAGCAGAGGGAGGCAGGAGAGCAATCAGCCCCAGCATTTT
cdr3_aa: CATSRGRQESNQPQHF

d_call: TRBD2
clone_size: few
j_call: TRBJ2-1
v_call: TRBV11-1
cdr3_nt: TGTGCCAGCAGCCCCGAGGCGTCTAGCGGGGGGGCCTCAGATGAGCAGTTCTTC
cdr3_aa: CASSPEASSGGASDEQFF

d_call: TRBD1
clone_size: .
j_call: TRBJ2-1
v_call: TRBV12-3/TRBV12-4
cdr3_nt: TGTGCCACAGGGACAGGAAAGTGGAATGAGCAGTTCTTC
cdr3_aa: CATGTGKWNEQFF

d_call: .
clone_size: few
j_call: TRBJ1-6
v_call: TRBV7-2
cdr3_nt: TGTGCCAGCAGCGTCAACCTGGGCAGGGTGGACTCACCCCTCCACTTT
cdr3_aa: CASSVNLGRVDSPLHF

d_call: TRBD2
clone_size: few
j_call: TRBJ2-3
v_call: TRBV29-1
cdr3_nt: TGCAGCGTTTCCCCTAAAAGCGGGGGGTCGGATACGCAGTATTTT
cdr3_aa: CSVSPKSGGSDTQYF

d_call: TRBD2
clone_size: .
j_call: TRBJ2-3
v_call: TRBV7-2
cdr3_nt: TGTGCCAGCAGCTTAGTCGGGGGGGCTTCAGATACGCAGTATTTT
cdr3_aa: CASSLVGGASDTQYF

d_call: .
clone_size: .
j_call: TRBJ2-1
v_call: TRBV4-3
cdr3_nt: TGCGCCAGCAGCCAAGATGCCAGCCCTATCGAGCAGTTCTTC
cdr3_aa: CASSQDASPIEQFF

d_call: .
clone_size: .
j_call: TRBJ1-1
v_call: TRBV5-6
cdr3_nt: TGTGCCAGCAGCTTGGAGGACGGCACTGAAGCTTTCTTT
cdr3_aa: CASSLEDGTEAFF

d_call: .
clone_size: .
j_call: TRBJ2-1
v_call: TRBV24-1
cdr3_nt: TGTGCCACCAGTGTGGGGAACTCCTACAATGAGCAGTTCTTC
cdr3_aa: CATSVGNSYNEQFF

d_call: .
clone_size: .
j_call: TRBJ2-4
v_call: TRBV4-3
cdr3_nt: TGCGCCAGCAGCCCAACCCCGGGACATCTAGCCAAAAACATTCAGTACTTC
cdr3_aa: CASSPTPGHLAKNIQYF

d_call: TRBD2
clone_size: few
j_call: TRBJ2-1
v_call: TRBV6-2/TRBV6-3
cdr3_nt: TGTGCCAGCAGTTCCCAACCTCAGGTAGCGGGGGGGCTAAATGAGCAGTTCTTC
cdr3_aa: CASSSQPQVAGGLNEQFF

d_call: .
clone_size: few
j_call: TRBJ2-4
v_call: TRBV7-8
cdr3_nt: TGTGCCAGCAGCTTCCTGGGACAAAATGCCAAAAACATTCAGTACTTC
cdr3_aa: CASSFLGQNAKNIQYF

d_call: .
clone_size: .
j_call: TRBJ2-2
v_call: TRBV15
cdr3_nt: TGTGCCACCAGCCGAGCCTCCCCAGATACCGGGGAGCTGTTTTTT
cdr3_aa: CATSRASPDTGELFF

d_call: .
clone_size: .
j_call: TRBJ2-7
v_call: TRBV6-5
cdr3_nt: TGTGCCAGCAGTTACGACAGTACCTACGAGCAGTACTTC
cdr3_aa: CASSYDSTYEQYF

d_call: .
clone_size: many
j_call: TRBJ2-4
v_call: TRBV5-1
cdr3_nt: TGCGCCAGCAGCTCAACAGTAGCCAAAAACATTCAGTACTTC
cdr3_aa: CASSSTVAKNIQYF

d_call: .
clone_size: .
j_call: TRBJ2-5
v_call: TRBV4-1
cdr3_nt: TGCGCCAGCAGCTTATCGACCAAAGAGACCCAGTACTTC
cdr3_aa: CASSLSTKETQYF